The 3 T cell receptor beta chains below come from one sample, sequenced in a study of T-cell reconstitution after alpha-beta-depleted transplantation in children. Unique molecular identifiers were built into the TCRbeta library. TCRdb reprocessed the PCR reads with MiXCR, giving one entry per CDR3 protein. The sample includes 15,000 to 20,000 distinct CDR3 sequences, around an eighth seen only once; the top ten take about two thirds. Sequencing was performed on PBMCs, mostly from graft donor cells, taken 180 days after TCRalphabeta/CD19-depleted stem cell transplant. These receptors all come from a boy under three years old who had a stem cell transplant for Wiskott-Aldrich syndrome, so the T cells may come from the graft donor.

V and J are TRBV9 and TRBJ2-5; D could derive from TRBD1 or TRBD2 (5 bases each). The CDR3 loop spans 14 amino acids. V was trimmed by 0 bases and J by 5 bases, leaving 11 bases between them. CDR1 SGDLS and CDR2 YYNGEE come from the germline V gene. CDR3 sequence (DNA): TGTGCCAGCAGCGTAGACGGGGCTGGTGAGACCCAGTACTTC. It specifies CASSVDGAGETQYF. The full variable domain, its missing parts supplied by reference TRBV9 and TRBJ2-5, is DSGVTQTPKHLITATGQRVTLRCSPRSGDLSVYWYQQSLDQGLQFLIQYYNGEERAKGNILERFSAQQFPDLHSELNLSSLELGDSALYFCASSVDGAGETQYFGPGTRLLVL.

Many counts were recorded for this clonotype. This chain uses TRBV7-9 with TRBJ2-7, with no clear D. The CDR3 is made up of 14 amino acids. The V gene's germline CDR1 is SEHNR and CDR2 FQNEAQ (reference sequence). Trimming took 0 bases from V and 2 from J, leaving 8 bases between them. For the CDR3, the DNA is TGTGCCAGCAGCTTAGCTGTAAATACCTACGAGCAGTACTTC. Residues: CASSLAVNTYEQYF. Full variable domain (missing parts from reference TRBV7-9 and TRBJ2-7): DTGVSQNPRHKITKRGQNVTFRCDPISEHNRLYWYRQTLGQGPEFLTYFQNEAQLEKSRLLSDRFSAERPKGSFSTLEIQRTEQGDSAMYLCASSLAVNTYEQYFGPGTRLTVT.

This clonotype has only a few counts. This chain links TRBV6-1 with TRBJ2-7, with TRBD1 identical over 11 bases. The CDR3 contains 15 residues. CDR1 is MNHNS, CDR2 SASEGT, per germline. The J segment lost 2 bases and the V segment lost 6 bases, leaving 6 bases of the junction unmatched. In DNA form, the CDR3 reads TGTGCCAGCAGCTTCGGACAGGGGGCGCCCTACGAGCAGTACTTC. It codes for CASSFGQGAPYEQYF.